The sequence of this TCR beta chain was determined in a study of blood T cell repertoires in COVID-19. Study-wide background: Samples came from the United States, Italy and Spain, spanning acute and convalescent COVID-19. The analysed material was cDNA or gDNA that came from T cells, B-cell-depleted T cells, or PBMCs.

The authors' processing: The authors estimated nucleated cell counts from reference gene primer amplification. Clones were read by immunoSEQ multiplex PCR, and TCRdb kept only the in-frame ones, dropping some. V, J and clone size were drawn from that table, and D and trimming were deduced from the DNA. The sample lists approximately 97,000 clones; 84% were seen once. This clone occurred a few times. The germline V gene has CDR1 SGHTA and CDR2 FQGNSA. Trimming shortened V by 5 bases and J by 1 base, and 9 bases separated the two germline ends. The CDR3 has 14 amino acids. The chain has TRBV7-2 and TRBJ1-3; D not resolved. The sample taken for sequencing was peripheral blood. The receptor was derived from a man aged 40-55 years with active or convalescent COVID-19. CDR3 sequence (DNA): TGTGCCAGCAGCCCAAAACTTTCTGGAAACACCATATATTTT. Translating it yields CASSPKLSGNTIYF.